The rows below give T cell receptor beta chains drawn from one sample of a study of T cell repertoires in cytomegalovirus infection. TCRdb reprocessed the reads via MiXCR and lists one record per CDR3 protein. The top ten hold roughly 18% of the sample, which has some 230,000 distinct CDR3 sequences, roughly 22% seen once. Sequenced input: CD8+ T cells from PBMCs. These receptors were collected from a human donor in good health (CMV status not recorded). Some clones in this sample may be carry-over from other donors' samples. Each CDR3 is given with its conserved first and last residue. A D gene is named only where the DNA matches it firmly. A row's size may be missing; if present it is once, few, many or a size class.

clone size: .
V gene: TRBV7-3
J gene: TRBJ2-7
D gene: .
CDR3 protein: CASSLIPTYEQYF
CDR3 DNA: TGTGCCAGCAGCTTAATACCCACCTACGAGCAGTACTTC

clone size: many
V gene: TRBV7-8
J gene: TRBJ2-7
D gene: .
CDR3 protein: CASSLGRDEQYF
CDR3 DNA: TGTGCCAGCAGCTTGGGGCGGGACGAGCAGTACTTC

clone size: few
V gene: TRBV7-6
J gene: TRBJ2-3
D gene: TRBD2
CDR3 protein: CASSLLAGGTTDTQYF
CDR3 DNA: TGTGCCAGCAGCCTCCTAGCGGGGGGGACCACAGATACGCAGTATTTT

clone size: .
V gene: TRBV4-1
J gene: TRBJ1-1
D gene: .
CDR3 protein: CASSQDREPFF
CDR3 DNA: TGCGCCAGCAGCCAAGATAGGGAACCTTTCTTT

clone size: few
V gene: TRBV19
J gene: TRBJ2-2
D gene: .
CDR3 protein: CASSTARGTGYWQDTGELFF
CDR3 DNA: TGTGCCAGTAGTACCGCGCGCGGGACGGGGTATTGGCAGGACACCGGGGAGCTGTTTTTT

clone size: few
V gene: TRBV19
J gene: TRBJ2-5
D gene: .
CDR3 protein: CASSAQEYQETQYF
CDR3 DNA: TGTGCCAGTAGTGCACAGGAGTACCAAGAGACCCAGTACTTC

clone size: few
V gene: TRBV18
J gene: TRBJ2-2
D gene: TRBD1
CDR3 protein: CASSPRTGGASTGELFF
CDR3 DNA: TGTGCCAGCTCACCCCGGACAGGGGGCGCGAGCACCGGGGAGCTGTTTTTT

clone size: .
V gene: TRBV2
J gene: TRBJ2-1
D gene: .
CDR3 protein: CASSGDGSSYNEQFF
CDR3 DNA: TGTGCCAGCAGTGGGGACGGAAGCTCCTACAATGAGCAGTTCTTC

clone size: many
V gene: TRBV7-8
J gene: TRBJ2-5
D gene: TRBD2
CDR3 protein: CASSLGLANTETQYF
CDR3 DNA: TGTGCCAGCAGCTTAGGACTAGCCAATACCGAGACCCAGTACTTC

clone size: .
V gene: TRBV2
J gene: TRBJ1-3
D gene: TRBD1
CDR3 protein: CASSDEGAAGNTIYF
CDR3 DNA: TGTGCCAGCAGTGACGAGGGGGCCGCTGGAAACACCATATATTTT

clone size: .
V gene: TRBV7-3
J gene: TRBJ2-7
D gene: .
CDR3 protein: CASSLVEGGEQCF
CDR3 DNA: TGTGCCAGCAGCTTAGTGGAGGGAGGCGAGCAGTGCTTC

clone size: once
V gene: TRBV2
J gene: TRBJ1-1
D gene: .
CDR3 protein: CASREGFGKIVF
CDR3 DNA: TGTGCCAGCAGGGAGGGGTTTGGGAAGATTGTCTTT

clone size: few
V gene: TRBV12-3/TRBV12-4
J gene: TRBJ2-1
D gene: TRBD2
CDR3 protein: CASSPGTSGGGPYNEQFF
CDR3 DNA: TGTGCCAGCAGTCCTGGGACTAGCGGGGGCGGCCCTTACAATGAGCAGTTCTTC

clone size: .
V gene: TRBV20-1
J gene: TRBJ2-3
D gene: TRBD2
CDR3 protein: CSARGERGGRDTQYF
CDR3 DNA: TGCAGTGCTAGAGGAGAGCGGGGGGGCCGAGATACGCAGTATTTT

clone size: few
V gene: TRBV19
J gene: TRBJ1-1
D gene: .
CDR3 protein: CASSIQGWNTEAFF
CDR3 DNA: TGTGCCAGTAGTATCCAGGGGTGGAACACTGAAGCTTTCTTT

clone size: many
V gene: TRBV13
J gene: TRBJ2-3
D gene: TRBD1
CDR3 protein: CASSLADRAADTQYF
CDR3 DNA: TGTGCCAGCAGCTTAGCCGACAGGGCGGCAGATACGCAGTATTTT

clone size: medium-sized
V gene: TRBV28
J gene: TRBJ2-3
D gene: .
CDR3 protein: CASSFQLGGRDTQYF
CDR3 DNA: TGTGCCAGCAGTTTCCAACTGGGGGGCCGTGATACGCAGTATTTT

clone size: .
V gene: TRBV5-5
J gene: TRBJ2-1
D gene: TRBD2
CDR3 protein: CASSLTSAAAYEQFF
CDR3 DNA: TGTGCCAGCAGCCTGACTAGCGCTGCCGCCTATGAGCAGTTCTTC

clone size: many
V gene: TRBV7-9
J gene: TRBJ1-2
D gene: TRBD1
CDR3 protein: CASSLEVGQVYGYTF
CDR3 DNA: TGTGCCAGCAGCTTAGAAGTGGGACAGGTCTATGGCTACACCTTC

clone size: .
V gene: TRBV25-1
J gene: TRBJ2-5
D gene: .
CDR3 protein: CASSHRPGETQYF
CDR3 DNA: TGTGCCAGCAGCCACAGGCCTGGGGAGACCCAGTACTTC

clone size: .
V gene: TRBV18
J gene: TRBJ1-6
D gene: TRBD1
CDR3 protein: CASSRRWTGINSPLHF
CDR3 DNA: TGTGCCAGCTCACGAAGATGGACAGGGATTAATTCACCCCTCCACTTT

clone size: .
V gene: TRBV27
J gene: TRBJ1-4
D gene: .
CDR3 protein: CASSFAAFNEKLFF
CDR3 DNA: TGTGCCAGCAGTTTTGCAGCTTTTAATGAAAAACTGTTTTTT

clone size: few
V gene: TRBV24-1
J gene: TRBJ2-3
D gene: .
CDR3 protein: CATSDGPTTDTQYF
CDR3 DNA: TGTGCCACCAGTGACGGACCGACTACAGATACGCAGTATTTT

clone size: .
V gene: TRBV2
J gene: TRBJ1-5
D gene: .
CDR3 protein: CASSGREWSYQPQHF
CDR3 DNA: TGTGCCAGCAGTGGCCGGGAATGGAGTTATCAGCCCCAGCATTTT

clone size: .
V gene: TRBV28
J gene: TRBJ2-1
D gene: .
CDR3 protein: CASSRGSLWNEQFF
CDR3 DNA: TGTGCCAGCAGTCGGGGATCCCTATGGAATGAGCAGTTCTTC

clone size: .
V gene: TRBV2
J gene: TRBJ1-2
D gene: .
CDR3 protein: CASLGGVGYTF
CDR3 DNA: TGTGCCTCCCTAGGAGGGGTCGGCTACACCTTC

clone size: once
V gene: TRBV2
J gene: TRBJ2-7
D gene: .
CDR3 protein: CASSVRGIAYEQYF
CDR3 DNA: TGTGCCAGCAGTGTAAGGGGGATCGCCTACGAGCAGTACTTC

clone size: few
V gene: TRBV7-6
J gene: TRBJ1-4
D gene: TRBD1
CDR3 protein: CASSPPTGGEKLFF
CDR3 DNA: TGTGCCAGCAGCCCCCCGACAGGGGGCGAAAAACTGTTTTTT

clone size: .
V gene: TRBV7-9
J gene: TRBJ2-1
D gene: .
CDR3 protein: CASSLPEGGPYNEQFF
CDR3 DNA: TGTGCCAGCAGCTTACCTGAGGGGGGGCCCTACAATGAGCAGTTCTTC

clone size: many
V gene: TRBV7-8
J gene: TRBJ2-1
D gene: TRBD2
CDR3 protein: CASHPVYGTSGGRRHNEQFF
CDR3 DNA: TGTGCCAGCCACCCGGTCTATGGGACTAGCGGGGGGCGACGGCACAATGAGCAGTTCTTC

clone size: many
V gene: TRBV7-9
J gene: TRBJ2-5
D gene: .
CDR3 protein: CASSLGGFGAETQYF
CDR3 DNA: TGTGCCAGCAGCTTAGGGGGGTTTGGCGCAGAGACCCAGTACTTC

clone size: .
V gene: TRBV5-6
J gene: TRBJ2-7
D gene: TRBD2
CDR3 protein: CASSLRGGGAAQYF
CDR3 DNA: TGTGCCAGCAGCTTGCGCGGGGGGGGGGCCGCGCAGTACTTC

clone size: few
V gene: TRBV29-1
J gene: TRBJ2-3
D gene: .
CDR3 protein: CSVENRLSTDTQYF
CDR3 DNA: TGCAGCGTTGAAAACAGGCTAAGCACAGATACGCAGTATTTT

clone size: many
V gene: TRBV7-2
J gene: TRBJ2-2
D gene: .
CDR3 protein: CASSLKAGSNTGELFF
CDR3 DNA: TGTGCCAGCAGCTTAAAAGCAGGTTCGAACACCGGGGAGCTGTTTTTT

clone size: .
V gene: TRBV4-1
J gene: TRBJ2-1
D gene: .
CDR3 protein: CASSQSPPGVNEQFF
CDR3 DNA: TGCGCCAGCAGCCAGTCGCCGCCAGGGGTGAATGAGCAGTTCTTC

clone size: few
V gene: TRBV28
J gene: TRBJ2-7
D gene: TRBD2
CDR3 protein: CASAIRRGTSYEQYF
CDR3 DNA: TGTGCCAGCGCTATCCGGCGGGGGACCTCCTACGAGCAGTACTTC

clone size: .
V gene: TRBV28
J gene: TRBJ2-7
D gene: TRBD1
CDR3 protein: CASSSTGYGYEQYF
CDR3 DNA: TGTGCCAGCAGTTCGACAGGGTACGGGTACGAGCAGTACTTC

clone size: few
V gene: TRBV5-6
J gene: TRBJ2-2
D gene: .
CDR3 protein: CASSLGVVGELFF
CDR3 DNA: TGTGCCAGCAGCTTGGGCGTAGTCGGGGAGCTGTTTTTT